This T cell receptor (beta chain) is from a study of shared clonotypes between healthy human individuals. Healthy HIV-negative adults without recent acute infections or vaccinations served as donors. With respect to this clone: Its antigen is still unknown.

The ends were cut back, 4 bases at V and 0 bases at J, with 16 bases in the middle. Germline lookup yields CDR1 SGHTA and CDR2 FQGNSA. The CDR3 is made up of 16 amino acids. Study results and caveats: Shared across four donors were roughly 5.3% of the naive CD4 clonotypes.

Method: immunoSEQ multiplex PCR; TCRdb's copy keeps in-frame clones and lacks some. This table has about 980,000 clones, 70% to 85% appearing once. The sample consisted of memory CD4+ T cells sorted from blood. Subset of the sample: CD45RA-negative fraction. This TCR came from a young man in good health. The J gene is TRBJ2-7, the V gene TRBV7-2; weak D call: TRBD1 (6 bases). CDR3 DNA sequence: TGTGCCAGCAGCTGGGCTGGACAGAGTATCTCCTACGAGCAGTACTTC. Protein: CASSWAGQSISYEQYF.